This T cell receptor (beta chain) is drawn from a study of blood T cell repertoires in COVID-19. Study at large: There were acute and convalescent COVID-19 samples, and they came from the United States, Italy and Spain. PBMCs, B-cell-depleted T cells, or T cells were the source of the cDNA or gDNA that made up the material.

Germline assignment: CDR1 MGHRA and CDR2 YSYEKL. The CDR3 covers 15 residues. Germline trimming cut 1 base from V and 2 bases from J; bases unmatched to any gene: 5. In the study's own analysis: Amplifying reference gene primers gave estimates of nucleated cell counts. Sequencing used immunoSEQ multiplex PCR; TCRdb keeps in-frame clones, though not all of them. V, J and clone size are those of that table, while D and trimming were read from the DNA. The data show about 73,000 clones, more than 75% seen once. Sequencing used peripheral blood. This TCR was recovered from a woman over 75 with active or convalescent COVID-19. The chain couples TRBV4-1 to TRBJ2-7, with 7 bases fitting TRBD2. The CDR3 here is CASSQVPSGAYEQYF. The CDR3 nucleotides are TGCGCCAGCAGCCAAGTGCCTAGCGGAGCCTACGAGCAGTACTTC.